The 16 T cell receptor beta chains below were found in one sample sequenced in a study of T cell repertoires in cytomegalovirus infection (dated by TCRdb to between 2018 and 2021). Data came from an Illumina HiSeq 1500. TCRdb ran its own pipeline on the public reads, namely fastp trimming at Q25 and MiXCR clone calling, and kept in-frame beta chains. One record per CDR3 amino acid sequence lists the most common genes and DNA. This sample lists around 530,000 distinct CDR3 sequences; about 26% were detected once. The top ten hold approximately 13% of the sample. The sequenced material came from PBMCs. The receptor set was obtained from a human donor in good health (CMV status not recorded). Some clones in this sample may be carry-over from other donors' samples.

Ten or more counts support this clonotype. The V call is TRBV7-8, the J call TRBJ2-5; a possible D gene is TRBD1 (5 bases). V lost 3 bases and J 2 bases, leaving 10 bases between the germline ends. Germline-derived CDR1 and CDR2 are SGHVS and FQNEAQ. This CDR3 has 14 amino acids. The CDR3 DNA sequence: TGTGCCAGCAGCTTTAGACAGTTACAAGAGACCCAGTACTTC. It encodes CASSFRQLQETQYF. Combining the CDR3 with reference TRBV7-8 and TRBJ2-5 gives the whole variable domain GAGVSQSPRYKVAKRGQDVALRCDPISGHVSLFWYQQALGQGPEFLTYFQNEAQLDKSGLPSDRFFAERPEGSVSTLKIQRTQQEDSAVYLCASSFRQLQETQYFGPGTRLLVL.

This clonotype showed up just a few times. The chain has TRBV18 and TRBJ1-5; D remains ambiguous. The CDR3 totals 15 residues. The germline V gene encodes CDR1 KGHSH and CDR2 LQKENI. Trimming took 1 base from V and 7 from J, leaving 14 bases between them. In DNA, the CDR3 is TGTGCCAGCTCACCACAGGGTACGTACGGACAGCCCCAGCATTTT. It encodes CASSPQGTYGQPQHF.

In this sample, this clonotype turned up a few times. The gene calls are TRBV19 and TRBJ1-2, with TRBD1 as a possible D gene (5 bases). The CDR3 spans 14 residues. CDR1 is LNHDA, CDR2 SQIVND, per germline (reference sequence). V lost 3 bases, J lost 6 bases, and 14 bases lay in between. The CDR3 sequence is CASSMPGSWNGYTF. The CDR3 coding sequence is TGTGCCAGTAGTATGCCAGGGTCTTGGAATGGCTACACCTTC.

This chain connects TRBV7-9 to TRBJ1-1, with unresolved D. Germline V gene data show CDR1 as SEHNR and CDR2 as FQNEAQ (reference sequence). This CDR3 contains 16 residues. Trimming pared 5 bases from V and 1 base from J, leaving 17 bases between. CDR3 region: CASSLKGGYENTEAFF. CDR3 in DNA: TGTGCCAGCAGCCTTAAGGGTGGCTACGAGAACACTGAAGCTTTCTTT.

This clonotype was seen ten or more times. The J gene is TRBJ2-5, the V gene TRBV7-2, with D hard to call. The ends were cut back, 2 bases at V and 0 bases at J, with 7 bases in the middle. Germline V gene sequence: CDR1 SGHTA, CDR2 FQGNSA. There are 14 residues in the CDR3. The CDR3, as DNA: TGTGCCAGCAGCTTACAGCGTAACCAAGAGACCCAGTACTTC. Its translation is CASSLQRNQETQYF. The full variable domain, rest sourced from reference TRBV7-2 and TRBJ2-5, is GAGVSQSPSNKVTEKGKDVELRCDPISGHTALYWYRQSLGQGLEFLIYFQGNSAPDKSGLPSDRFSAERTGGSVSTLTIQRTQQEDSAVYLCASSLQRNQETQYFGPGTRLLVL.

Concerning this clonotype: This may be a read error, as it is one base from a much larger clone. The genes are TRBV27 and TRBJ2-3; 7 positions match TRBD1. CDR1 and CDR2 from the germline V gene are MNHEY and SMNVEV (reference sequence). The CDR3 length is 14 residues. This chain's CDR3 is CASSPGQETDMQYF. The DNA of the CDR3 is TGTGCCAGCAGTCCCGGACAGGAGACAGATATGCAGTATTTT.

This chain connects TRBV12-3 or TRBV12-4 to TRBJ2-1; D assignment may be TRBD1 or TRBD2 (5 bases each). V shed 7 bases and J shed 8 bases, with 24 bases lying between them. The CDR3 length is 16 residues. The CDR3 DNA is TGTGCCAGCAACAAGGGGCTAGGACCTCCAGCGGATGAGCAGTTCTTC. It is translated as CASNKGLGPPADEQFF.

V usage is TRBV12-3 or TRBV12-4 and J usage is TRBJ1-6; no firm D call. CDR3 length: 14 amino acids. The V end was cut by 6 bases, the J end by 5 bases, with 11 bases between. Here the CDR3 reads CASRFRTDNSPLHF. DNA for the CDR3: TGTGCCAGCAGGTTTCGGACGGATAATTCACCCCTCCACTTT.

This clonotype has a count of ten or more. This chain links TRBV7-6 with TRBJ2-3, with D uncertain. From germline, CDR1 is SGHVS and CDR2 FNYEAQ. Trimming removed 5 bases from V and 0 bases from J, with 9 bases in between. This CDR3 has 14 residues. The CDR3 sequence: CASSQIDSTDTQYF. CDR3 coding DNA: TGTGCCAGCAGCCAAATTGACAGCACAGATACGCAGTATTTT. Based on the CDR3 plus reference TRBV7-6 and TRBJ2-3, the full variable domain is GAGVSQSPRYKVTKRGQDVALRCDPISGHVSLYWYRQALGQGPEFLTYFNYEAQQDKSGLPNDRFSAERPEGSISTLTIQRTEQRDSAMYRCASSQIDSTDTQYFGPGTRLTVL.

The chain recombines TRBV20-1 with TRBJ1-1, with 7 bases identical to TRBD1. The CDR3 length is 14 residues. V lost 3 bases to trimming and J lost 1 base; unmatched junction nucleotides: 5. Germline V CDR1 and CDR2: DFQATT, SNEGSKA (reference sequence). CDR3 sequence: CSARANRGNTEAFF. Written as DNA, the CDR3 is TGCAGTGCTAGGGCCAACAGGGGGAACACTGAAGCTTTCTTT.

The chain is built from TRBV29-1 and TRBJ2-3; 13 nucleotides align to TRBD2. The trim removed 2 bases at V and 6 bases at J, leaving 11 bases unmatched. In germline, CDR1 is SQVTM, CDR2 ANQGSEA. This CDR3 region has 17 residues. CDR3 sequence (DNA): TGCAGCGTTGAAAAATCCGGACTAGCGGGAGCCGGTGATACGCAGTATTTT. Encoded protein: CSVEKSGLAGAGDTQYF.

This clonotype occurred a few times. The chain combines TRBV5-4 with TRBJ2-7; 11 bases align to TRBD2. V was clipped by 4 bases and J by 5 bases; unmatched bases: 11. The CDR3 consists of 16 residues. The germline V gene has CDR1 SGHNT and CDR2 YYREEE (reference sequence). CDR3 DNA: TGTGCCAGCAGCCCGCTGACTAGCGGGGCCTTAAACGAGCAGTACGTC. It is translated as CASSPLTSGALNEQYV.

The V call is TRBV27, the J call TRBJ2-5, with D perhaps given as TRBD1 or TRBD2 (5 bases each). Germline CDR1 MNHEY, CDR2 SMNVEV (reference sequence). V was trimmed by 5 bases and J by 5 bases, leaving 15 bases between them. This CDR3 contains 14 residues. The DNA for the CDR3 is TGTGCCAGCAGTCCACGGGGCCCTTGGGAGACCCAGTACTTC. Protein: CASSPRGPWETQYF.

The chain carries TRBV6-5 and TRBJ2-7; possibly TRBD1 or TRBD2 for D (5 bases each). Germline V gene sequence: CDR1 MNHEY, CDR2 SVGAGI. V was pared by 0 bases and J by 0 bases, with 12 bases between. CDR3 length equals 16 residues. CDR3 sequence (DNA): TGTGCCAGCAGTTACTCGGCGGCAGGGAGCTCCTACGAGCAGTACTTC. Its translation is CASSYSAAGSSYEQYF.

This chain links TRBV19 with TRBJ2-1, with a possible D match to TRBD2 (5 bases). CDR3 size: 14 residues. The germline CDR1 and CDR2 sequences are LNHDA and SQIVND (reference sequence). V dropped 10 bases and J dropped 8 bases, with 21 bases sitting between them. CDR3 in DNA: TGTGCCACATCTAGCCTCCCGGGCCGGTATGAGCAGTTCTTC. This translates into CATSSLPGRYEQFF. The whole variable domain, filled in from reference TRBV19 and TRBJ2-1, reads DGGITQSPKYLFRKEGQNVTLSCEQNLNHDAMYWYRQDPGQGLRLIYYSQIVNDFQKGDIAEGYSVSREKKESFPLTVTSAQKNPTAFYLCATSSLPGRYEQFFGPGTRLTVL.

There are a few counts of this clonotype. The chain combines TRBV5-5 with TRBJ2-1, with TRBD1 as a possible D gene (6 bases). CDR3 length: 15 amino acids. The germline V and J ends were trimmed by 3 bases and 3 bases, with 13 bases remaining between them. CDR1 SGHKS and CDR2 YYEKEE come from the germline V gene (reference sequence). In DNA form, the CDR3 reads TGTGCCAGCAGCTCTGACGGGACACACTACAATGAGCAGTTCTTC. Translated, it gives CASSSDGTHYNEQFF. Supplemented by reference TRBV5-5 and TRBJ2-1, the full variable domain reads DAGVTQSPTHLIKTRGQQVTLRCSPISGHKSVSWYQQVLGQGPQFIFQYYEKEERGRGNFPDRFSARQFPNYSSELNVNALLLGDSALYLCASSSDGTHYNEQFFGPGTRLTVL.